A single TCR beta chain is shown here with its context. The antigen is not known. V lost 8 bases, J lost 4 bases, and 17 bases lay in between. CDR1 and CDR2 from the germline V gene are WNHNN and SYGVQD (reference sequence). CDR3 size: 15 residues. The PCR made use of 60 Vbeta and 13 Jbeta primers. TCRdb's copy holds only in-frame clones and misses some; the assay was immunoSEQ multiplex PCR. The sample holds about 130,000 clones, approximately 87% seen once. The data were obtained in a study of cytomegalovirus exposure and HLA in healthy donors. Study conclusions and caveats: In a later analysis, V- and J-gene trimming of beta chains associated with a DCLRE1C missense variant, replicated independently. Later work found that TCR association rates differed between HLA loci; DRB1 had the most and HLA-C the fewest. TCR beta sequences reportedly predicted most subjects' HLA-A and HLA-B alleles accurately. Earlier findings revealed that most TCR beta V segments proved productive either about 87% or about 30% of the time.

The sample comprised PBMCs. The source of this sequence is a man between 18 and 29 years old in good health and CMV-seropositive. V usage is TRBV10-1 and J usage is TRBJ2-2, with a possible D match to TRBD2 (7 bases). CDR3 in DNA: TGCGCCAGCTCCCCGTCCGGGGGGCTCACCGGGGAGCTGTTTTTT. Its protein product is CASSPSGGLTGELFF.